Listed below are T cell receptor beta chains from one sample, sequenced in a study of regulatory T cells in long-lasting Graves disease. TCRdb independently ran MiXCR on the multiplex PCR reads; one entry per CDR3 protein. The table includes approximately 480,000 distinct CDR3 sequences, around 16% detected once. A further study also used this sample, focusing on T cells in Graves' hyperthyroidism and ophthalmopathy.

Here the sequenced sample was peripheral blood mononuclear cells (PBMCs), taken at new diagnosis, from a patient treated with antithyroid drugs. These receptor sequences come from a man between 40 and 49 years old with Graves disease. The CDR3 runs from the conserved cysteine through the conserved F or W. The D gene is left open where the match is weak. Clone sizes are given selectively: once, few, many, or a class where the clone is expanded.

J gene | V gene | clone size | D gene | CDR3 DNA | CDR3 protein
TRBJ2-7 | TRBV2 | many | NA | TGTGCCGGGCAGGGCACCTCCTACGAGCAGTACTTC | CAGQGTSYEQYF
TRBJ1-1 | TRBV5-1 | NA | NA | TGCGCCAGCAGCTACGAGGGGAACAAGAGAGGAGCTTTCTTT | CASSYEGNKRGAFF
TRBJ1-4 | TRBV28 | many | NA | TGTGCCAGCAGTCCTATTAGTCCGGGAGGTAATGAAAAACTGTTTTTT | CASSPISPGGNEKLFF
TRBJ2-4 | TRBV2 | NA | TRBD2 | TGTGCCAGCAAAAAGACTAGCGACGATCAGTACTTC | CASKKTSDDQYF
TRBJ2-2 | TRBV20-1 | many | NA | TGCAGTGCCAGCACGCTACGGCGCACCGGGGAGCTGTTTTTT | CSASTLRRTGELFF
TRBJ2-1 | TRBV2 | many | NA | TGTGCCAGCAGTGACTACAGGCTGATGGGCAATGAGCAGTTCTTC | CASSDYRLMGNEQFF
TRBJ2-2 | TRBV2 | many | TRBD1 | TGTGCCAGCAGTGTAGGGGGCGCGGCCGGGGAGCTGTTTTTT | CASSVGGAAGELFF
TRBJ2-2 | TRBV5-1 | NA | TRBD2 | TGCGCCAGCAGCTTAGATGTAGCGGGGCCGATGAACACCGGGGAGCTGTTTTTT | CASSLDVAGPMNTGELFF
TRBJ2-7 | TRBV20-1 | many | TRBD1 | TGCAGTGCTAGGGCCCCTGCGACAGGGGGCTACGAGCAGTACTTC | CSARAPATGGYEQYF
TRBJ2-5 | TRBV5-5 | few | NA | TGTGCCAGCAGCTCCATTTCACGGGAGACCCAGTACTTC | CASSSISRETQYF
TRBJ2-1 | TRBV7-3 | NA | TRBD1 | TGTGCCAGCAGCAGAAGGACAGGGATCTATGAGCAGTTCTTC | CASSRRTGIYEQFF
TRBJ2-1 | TRBV7-2 | many | NA | TGTGCCAGCAGCTTAGGGGGCGCGTGGGATGAGCAGTTCTTC | CASSLGGAWDEQFF
TRBJ1-5 | TRBV29-1 | few | NA | TGCAGCGTTGAAGATCGGGGTCAGCCCCAGCATTTT | CSVEDRGQPQHF
TRBJ2-7 | TRBV10-3 | many | NA | TGTGCCATCAGTGAGTCGGGAGCTCCGAGATCCTACGAGCAGTACTTC | CAISESGAPRSYEQYF
TRBJ2-1 | TRBV29-1 | NA | NA | TGCAGCGTTCCTCGAGTGGGGAGTACAAATGAGCAGTTCTTC | CSVPRVGSTNEQFF
TRBJ2-2 | TRBV29-1 | many | NA | TGCAGCGTCAGGGCCGGGAACACCGGGGAGCTGTTTTTT | CSVRAGNTGELFF
TRBJ1-5 | TRBV5-1 | many | NA | TGTGCCAGCAGTTTAGACTCTAGCAATCAGCCCCAGCATTTT | CASSLDSSNQPQHF